This T cell receptor beta chain was sequenced for a study of T-cell memory formation after mild COVID-19. Trimming took 4 bases from V and 8 from J; bases not matched to a gene: 6. CDR1 and CDR2 from the germline V gene are SNHLY and FYNNEI. CDR3 size: 16 residues. Study-level results: CD4/CD8 balance characterized clones contracting day 15 to 85, and CD4+ skew characterized later expanders. Pre-infection memory carried some responding clones, suggesting that cross-reactive memory joined.

Points on this clonotype: The antigen is not known.

TCRdb re-derived calls from the 5' RACE reads in MiXCR, one entry per CDR3 protein. The sample includes approximately 560,000 distinct CDR3 sequences, 17% seen only once; the top ten take roughly 7.7%. The sequencing sample was made of PBMCs or a T cell subset sorted from them (not recorded which). The sequence derives from an adult woman who had mild COVID-19 (a few samples of this study predate the infection). Cell type and time point are not known. The chain couples TRBV2 to TRBJ1-6, with 12 bases that match TRBD1. The CDR3 bases are TGTGCCAGCAGTGCCACCGGGACAGGGGGCTATTCACCCCTCCACTTT. Protein sequence: CASSATGTGGYSPLHF.